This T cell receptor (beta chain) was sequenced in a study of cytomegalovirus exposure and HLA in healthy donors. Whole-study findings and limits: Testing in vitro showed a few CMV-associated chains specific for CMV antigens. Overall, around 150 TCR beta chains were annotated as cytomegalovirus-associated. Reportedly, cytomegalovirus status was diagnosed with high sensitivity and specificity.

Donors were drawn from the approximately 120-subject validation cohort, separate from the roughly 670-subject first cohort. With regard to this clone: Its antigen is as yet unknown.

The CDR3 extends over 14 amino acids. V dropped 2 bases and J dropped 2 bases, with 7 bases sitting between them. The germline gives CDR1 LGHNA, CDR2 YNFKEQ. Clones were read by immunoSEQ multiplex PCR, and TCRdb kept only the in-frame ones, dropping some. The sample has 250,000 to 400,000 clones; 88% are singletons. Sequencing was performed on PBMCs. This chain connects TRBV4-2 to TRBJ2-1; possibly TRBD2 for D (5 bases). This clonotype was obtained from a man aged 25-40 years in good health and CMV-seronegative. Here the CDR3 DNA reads TGTGCCAGCAGCCAATCCGGGACCTACAATGAGCAGTTCTTC. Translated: CASSQSGTYNEQFF.